The rows below give T cell receptor beta chains drawn from one sample of a study of blood T cell repertoires in COVID-19. Libraries were prepared by immunoSEQ multiplex PCR; TCRdb keeps only in-frame clonotypes and omits some of them. Among 160,000 or so clones, about four fifths were seen once, and the ten largest hold 13%. Sample: peripheral blood. The source of these receptors is a man between 65 and 85 years old who had recovered from COVID-19. Both conserved end residues are part of each CDR3. A row's size may be missing; if present it is once, few, many or a size class.

v_gene	len	abundance	j_gene	CDR3aa
TRBV5-1	14	-	TRBJ2-5	CASSLGTGKETQYF
TRBV5-1	16	few	TRBJ2-2	CASSLYWSSGRGELFF
TRBV7-2	13	once	TRBJ2-7	CASSSLGPGEQYF
TRBV7-6	14	-	TRBJ1-4	CASSLTGSGEKLFF
TRBV5-4	15	-	TRBJ2-5	CASSSGTDHQETQYF
TRBV6-1	13	-	TRBJ1-1	CASSEALRVEAFF
TRBV6-5	16	-	TRBJ1-2	CASSYEHRAPTYGYTF
TRBV5-4	14	-	TRBJ2-7	CASSLGQGAEEQYF
TRBV6-9	15	-	TRBJ2-3	CAITLAGEGTDTQYF
TRBV5-4	15	-	TRBJ2-7	CASSARRTGGYEQYF
TRBV3-1/TRBV3-2	14	-	TRBJ2-1	CASSQLAGADEQFF
TRBV4-1	16	-	TRBJ2-2	CASSQVGEGNTGELFF
TRBV19	15	once	TRBJ1-5	CASSTTGLHGQPQHF
TRBV10-2	15	-	TRBJ2-7	CASSEGGSGTYEQYF
TRBV10-3	14	-	TRBJ1-2	CAISSGAGRLGYTF
TRBV24-1	15	-	TRBJ2-1	CATSDFGTSGDEQFF
TRBV10-3	15	once	TRBJ2-1	CAIRGRGQGSDEQFF
TRBV7-9	11	-	TRBJ2-1	CASTPDNEQFF
TRBV2	13	-	TRBJ2-7	CASRRTGEYEQYF
TRBV6-6	16	-	TRBJ2-2	CASRTRGGALTGELFF
TRBV18	18	-	TRBJ1-3	CASSPPISGQPSGNTIYF
TRBV5-1	13	-	TRBJ2-7	CASSLAPSYEQYF
TRBV5-6	14	-	TRBJ1-2	CASSFDRDPYGYTF
TRBV4-3	12	once	TRBJ1-2	CASSQGSGGYTF
TRBV5-1	21	-	TRBJ2-2	CASSLPPPGQGEGSNTGELFF
TRBV6-5	16	-	TRBJ2-1	CASSYSPGLAGNEQFF
TRBV9	15	few	TRBJ2-3	CASSVGLAATDTQYF
TRBV29-1	11	-	TRBJ1-1	CSVESNTEAFF
TRBV7-9	12	few	TRBJ1-2	CASSSTGDGYTF
TRBV28	11	-	TRBJ1-2	CASQGVYGYTF
TRBV28	15	-	TRBJ2-4	CASSFVGLAKNIQYF
TRBV6-2/TRBV6-3	16	-	TRBJ2-7	CASSYSAARSSYEQYF
TRBV12-3/TRBV12-4	13	-	TRBJ2-2	CASRTRETGELFF
TRBV27	13	-	TRBJ1-1	CASSQTGWAEAFF
TRBV28	15	once	TRBJ2-1	CASSTSGSSYNEQFF
TRBV5-8	15	-	TRBJ1-4	CASSLYRGVEEKLFF
TRBV7-2	13	-	TRBJ1-5	CASSPDRDQPQHF
TRBV9	15	-	TRBJ1-5	CASSVGRNSNQPQHF
TRBV6-5	13	-	TRBJ2-3	CASSSGGTDTQYF
TRBV28	15	-	TRBJ1-1	CASTSGGLMNTEAFF
TRBV15	13	-	TRBJ1-6	CATSRDGGSPLHF
TRBV28	12	-	TRBJ2-3	CASSPNTDTQYF
TRBV11-3	14	few	TRBJ2-7	CASSGLAGDYEQYF
TRBV14	12	-	TRBJ2-1	CASSYGYNEQFF